This passage covers 14 T cell receptor beta chains from one sample sequenced in a study of blood T cell repertoires in COVID-19. Data came from immunoSEQ multiplex PCR; TCRdb stores just in-frame clones and leaves some out. The sample yields about 250,000 clones, about 84% seen once. Material: peripheral blood. These receptors were taken from an elderly woman with COVID-19, enrolled during active disease.

The rearrangement uses TRBV28 and TRBJ1-1; weak D call: TRBD1 (6 bases). In germline, CDR1 is MDHEN, CDR2 SYDVKM. V shed 4 bases and J shed 1 base, with 22 bases lying between them. This CDR3 comprises 18 residues. The CDR3 reads CASSWGWDTYLTNTEAFF. The CDR3 DNA reads as TGTGCCAGCAGTTGGGGGTGGGACACCTATTTAACGAACACTGAAGCTTTCTTT.

This clone was counted between two and nine times. The V gene is TRBV30, the J gene TRBJ1-1, with 7 positions matching TRBD1. V was clipped by 0 bases and J by 4 bases; unmatched bases: 2. Germline lookup yields CDR1 GTSNPN and CDR2 SVGIG (reference sequence). The CDR3 is 13 amino acids. This CDR3 reads CAWSVNRGTEAFF. Here the CDR3 DNA reads TGTGCCTGGAGTGTAAACAGGGGCACTGAAGCTTTCTTT.

This chain connects TRBV4-1 to TRBJ1-5, with D possibly matching TRBD1 (5 bases). V was trimmed by 2 bases and J by 9 bases, leaving 14 bases between them. Germline V gene lookup returns CDR1 MGHRA and CDR2 YSYEKL. This CDR3 has 14 residues. The DNA of the CDR3 is TGCGCCAGCAGCCAAACAGGAGGGGATTGGCCCCAGCATTTT. Its translation is CASSQTGGDWPQHF.

V usage is TRBV3-1 (or the pseudogene TRBV3-2) and J usage is TRBJ2-5; D unclear. V lost 4 bases and J lost 5, with 8 bases in between. Germline V gene sequence: CDR1 LGHDT, CDR2 YNNKEL (reference sequence). The CDR3 is 12 amino acids. CDR3 sequence: CASSLQRETQYF. The DNA for the CDR3 is TGTGCCAGCAGCCTGCAGAGGGAGACCCAGTACTTC.

This chain joins TRBV7-9 and TRBJ1-5, with 8 bases aligning to TRBD1. CDR3 length: 13 amino acids. The germline gives CDR1 SEHNR, CDR2 FQNEAQ (reference sequence). Unmatched junction bases numbered 3, after V lost 8 bases and J lost 3 bases. CDR3 protein: CASGGQANQPQHF. In nucleotides, the CDR3 is TGTGCCAGCGGGGGACAGGCCAATCAGCCCCAGCATTTT.

The sample holds one count of this clone. CDR3 in amino acids: CASSPGDETQYF. The CDR3, as DNA: TGTGCCAGCAGCCCAGGGGATGAGACCCAGTACTTC. The rearrangement links TRBV7-9 to TRBJ2-5; D is perhaps TRBD1 (6 bases). CDR1 is SEHNR, CDR2 FQNEAQ, per germline (reference sequence). The CDR3 length is 12 residues. V lost 5 bases, J lost 5 bases, and 9 bases lay in between.

The chain is built from TRBV7-9 and TRBJ2-1; a weak D match, TRBD1 (5 bases). The CDR3 is made up of 11 amino acids. V lost 1 base and J lost 13, with 8 bases in between. Germline-derived CDR1 and CDR2 are SEHNR and FQNEAQ (reference sequence). The CDR3 region is CASSLDQGQFF. CDR3 in DNA: TGTGCCAGCAGCTTAGATCAGGGACAGTTCTTC.

V usage is TRBV5-5 and J usage is TRBJ1-1, with 7 bases that match TRBD1. V dropped 2 bases and J dropped 5; count of bases not matched to a gene: 3. This CDR3 region has 13 residues. In germline, CDR1 is SGHKS, CDR2 YYEKEE (reference sequence). DNA of the CDR3: TGTGCCAGCAGCTTAGACAGGGTTACTGAAGCTTTCTTT. It specifies CASSLDRVTEAFF.

Here the CDR3 DNA reads TGTGCCAGCAGCTTAGGAAGAGCTAGAGGAGGCTACACCTTC. The encoded protein is CASSLGRARGGYTF. This rearrangement joins TRBV11-2 to TRBJ1-2; D gene uncertain. Trimming pared 1 base from V and 8 bases from J, leaving 14 bases between. From germline, CDR1 is SGHAT and CDR2 FQNNGV. The CDR3 spans 14 residues.

CDR3 in amino acids: CASSPIKNTEAFF. The CDR3 DNA reads as TGTGCCAGCAGTCCCATCAAGAACACTGAAGCTTTCTTT. This chain uses TRBV12-3 or TRBV12-4 with TRBJ1-1; D is undetermined. This CDR3 is built from 13 residues. V was trimmed by 5 bases and J by 1 base, leaving 8 bases between them.

This clone has only a few counts. The genes are TRBV7-2 and TRBJ1-1; D gene uncertain. With 3 bases removed from V and 4 bases from J, the gap between germline ends came to 24 bases. Per germline, CDR1 SGHTA and CDR2 FQGNSA. The length of the CDR3 is 18 residues. The CDR3 region has the DNA TGTGCCAGCAGCTTCCCTAAGGCCGTCGGGAGAGGAGGCACTGAAGCTTTCTTT. This translates into CASSFPKAVGRGGTEAFF.

Of note for this clone: Germline is not matched at one junction end, which may reflect a read error. The genes are TRBV2 and TRBJ1-4; D call uncertain. The germline V gene encodes CDR1 SNHLY and CDR2 FYNNEI. The CDR3 is made up of 15 amino acids. In nucleotides, the CDR3 is TGTGCCAGCAGTGGACCAGCGCTGTCTAATGAAGAACTGTTTTTT. As protein: CASSGPALSNEELFF.

This chain joins TRBV6-5 and TRBJ1-2; D remains unclear. The CDR3 sequence is 15 residues long. The germline V gene has CDR1 MNHEY and CDR2 SVGAGI. Trimming removed 0 bases from V and 5 bases from J, with 13 bases in between. CDR3 loop: CASSYSRAHLYGYTF. The CDR3 region has the DNA TGTGCCAGCAGTTACTCTCGCGCGCACCTTTATGGCTACACCTTC.

The CDR3 region has the DNA TGTGCCAGCAATCCCCAGGGGAATTCACCCCTCCACTTT. Translating gives CASNPQGNSPLHF. This rearrangement joins TRBV2 to TRBJ1-6, with a weak D call TRBD1 (6 bases). Trimming removed 7 bases from V and 7 bases from J, with 11 bases in between. Germline V gene lookup returns CDR1 SNHLY and CDR2 FYNNEI. The CDR3 extends over 13 amino acids.